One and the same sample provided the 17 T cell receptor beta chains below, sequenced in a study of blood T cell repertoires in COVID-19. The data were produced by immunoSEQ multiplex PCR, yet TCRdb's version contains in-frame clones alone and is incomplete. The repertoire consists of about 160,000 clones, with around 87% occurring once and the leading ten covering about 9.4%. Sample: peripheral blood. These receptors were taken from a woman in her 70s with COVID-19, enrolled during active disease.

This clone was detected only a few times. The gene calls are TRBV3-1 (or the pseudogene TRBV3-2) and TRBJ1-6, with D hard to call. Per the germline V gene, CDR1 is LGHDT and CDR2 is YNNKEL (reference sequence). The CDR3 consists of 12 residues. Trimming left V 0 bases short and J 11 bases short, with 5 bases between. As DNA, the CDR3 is TGTGCCAGCAGCCAAGATGGCCCACCCCTCCACTTT. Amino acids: CASSQDGPPLHF.

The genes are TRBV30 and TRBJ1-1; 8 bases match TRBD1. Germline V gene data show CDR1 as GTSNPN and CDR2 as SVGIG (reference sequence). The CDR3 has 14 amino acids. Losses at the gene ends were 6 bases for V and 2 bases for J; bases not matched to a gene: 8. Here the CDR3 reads CACRTGPTNTEAFF. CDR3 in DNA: TGTGCCTGTAGGACAGGGCCCACAAACACTGAAGCTTTCTTT.

The CDR3 DNA sequence: TGTGCCAGCAGCGGCGACAGTGTGAACACTGAAGCTTTCTTT. Translated, it gives CASSGDSVNTEAFF. V and J are TRBV5-6 and TRBJ1-1; TRBD1 is a possible D gene (5 bases). The CDR3 is 14 amino acids. With 4 bases removed from V and 0 bases from J, the gap between germline ends came to 10 bases. Germline-derived CDR1 and CDR2 are SGHDT and YYEEEE.

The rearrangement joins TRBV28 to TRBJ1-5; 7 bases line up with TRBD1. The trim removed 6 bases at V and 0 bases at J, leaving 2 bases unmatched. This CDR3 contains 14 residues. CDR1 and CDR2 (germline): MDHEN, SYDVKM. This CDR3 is CASSQGGSNQPQHF. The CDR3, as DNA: TGTGCCAGCAGCCAGGGGGGTAGCAATCAGCCCCAGCATTTT.

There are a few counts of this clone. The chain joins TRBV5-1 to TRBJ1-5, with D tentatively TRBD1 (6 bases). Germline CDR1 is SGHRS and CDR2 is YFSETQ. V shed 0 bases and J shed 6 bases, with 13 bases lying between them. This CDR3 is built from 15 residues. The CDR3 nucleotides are TGCGCCAGCAGCTTGGAAGGGGGTAAGGGTCAGCCCCAGCATTTT. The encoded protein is CASSLEGGKGQPQHF. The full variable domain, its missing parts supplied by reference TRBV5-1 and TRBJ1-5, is KAGVTQTPRYLIKTRGQQVTLSCSPISGHRSVSWYQQTPGQGLQFLFEYFSETQRNKGNFPGRFSGRQFSNSRSEMNVSTLELGDSALYLCASSLEGGKGQPQHFGDGTRLSIL.

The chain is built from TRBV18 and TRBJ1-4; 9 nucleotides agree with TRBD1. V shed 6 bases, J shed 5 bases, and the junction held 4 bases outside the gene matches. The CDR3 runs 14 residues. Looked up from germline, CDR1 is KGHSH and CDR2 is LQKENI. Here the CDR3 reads CASSSGTGNEKLFF. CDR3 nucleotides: TGTGCCAGCTCGTCCGGGACAGGGAATGAAAAACTGTTTTTT.

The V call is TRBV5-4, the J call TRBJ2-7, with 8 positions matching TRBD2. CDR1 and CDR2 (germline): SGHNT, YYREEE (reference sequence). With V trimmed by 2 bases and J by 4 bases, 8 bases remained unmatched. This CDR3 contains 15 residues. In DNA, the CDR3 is TGTGCCAGCAGCTTTGGGGGGCGGGAGGCATACGAGCAGTACTTC. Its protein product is CASSFGGREAYEQYF.

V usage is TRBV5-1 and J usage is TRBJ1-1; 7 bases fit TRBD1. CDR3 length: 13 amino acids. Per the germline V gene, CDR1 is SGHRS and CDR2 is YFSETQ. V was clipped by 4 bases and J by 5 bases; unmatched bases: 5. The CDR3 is CASSIQGRTEAFF. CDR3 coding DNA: TGCGCCAGCAGCATACAGGGGAGGACTGAAGCTTTCTTT.

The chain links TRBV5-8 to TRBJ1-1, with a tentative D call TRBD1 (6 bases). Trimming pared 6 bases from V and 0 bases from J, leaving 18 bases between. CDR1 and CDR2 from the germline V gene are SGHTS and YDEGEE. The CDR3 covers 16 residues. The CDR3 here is CASINTPGTLNTEAFF. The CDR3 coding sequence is TGTGCCAGCATCAACACGCCCGGGACACTGAACACTGAAGCTTTCTTT.

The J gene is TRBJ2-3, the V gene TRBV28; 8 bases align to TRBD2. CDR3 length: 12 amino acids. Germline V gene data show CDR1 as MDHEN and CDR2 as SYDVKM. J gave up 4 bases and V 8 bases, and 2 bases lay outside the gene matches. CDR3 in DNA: TGTGCCAGCCGGGAGGGGCCAGATACGCAGTATTTT. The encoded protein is CASREGPDTQYF. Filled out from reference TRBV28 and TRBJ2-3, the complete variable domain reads DVKVTQSSRYLVKRTGEKVFLECVQDMDHENMFWYRQDPGLGLRLIYFSYDVKMKEKGDIPEGYSVSREKKERFSLILESASTNQTSMYLCASREGPDTQYFGPGTRLTVL.

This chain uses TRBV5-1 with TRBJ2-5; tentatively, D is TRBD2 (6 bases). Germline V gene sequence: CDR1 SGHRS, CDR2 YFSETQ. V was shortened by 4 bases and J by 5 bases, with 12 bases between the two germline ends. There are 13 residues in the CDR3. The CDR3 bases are TGCGCCAGCAGCATCGGGACTTGGGAGACCCAGTACTTC. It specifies CASSIGTWETQYF.

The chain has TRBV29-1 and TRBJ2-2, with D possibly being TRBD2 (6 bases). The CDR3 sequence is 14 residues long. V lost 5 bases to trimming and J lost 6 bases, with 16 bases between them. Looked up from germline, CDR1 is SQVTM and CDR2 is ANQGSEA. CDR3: CSVLRGAVAGELFF. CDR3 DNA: TGCAGCGTTTTACGCGGGGCCGTAGCCGGGGAGCTGTTTTTT.

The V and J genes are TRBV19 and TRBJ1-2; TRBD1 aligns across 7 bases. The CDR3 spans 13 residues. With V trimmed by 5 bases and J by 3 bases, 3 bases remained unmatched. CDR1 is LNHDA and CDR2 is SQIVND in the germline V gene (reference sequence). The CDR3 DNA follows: TGTGCCAGTAGTCTCGGGACAGACTATGGCTACACCTTC. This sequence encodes CASSLGTDYGYTF.

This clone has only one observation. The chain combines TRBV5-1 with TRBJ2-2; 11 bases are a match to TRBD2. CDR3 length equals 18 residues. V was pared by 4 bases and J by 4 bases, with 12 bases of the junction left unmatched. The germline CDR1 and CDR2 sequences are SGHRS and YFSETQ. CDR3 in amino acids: CASSRSTSGGTSTGELFF. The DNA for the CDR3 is TGCGCCAGCAGCCGTTCAACTAGCGGGGGAACGAGCACCGGGGAGCTGTTTTTT.

Written as DNA, the CDR3 is TGTGCCACCGATCAACCGGGACTAGCGGGGGGCCTGGCCTACGAGCAGTACTTC. Encoded protein: CATDQPGLAGGLAYEQYF. This chain connects TRBV28 to TRBJ2-7; 15 positions agree with TRBD2. The germline V gene encodes CDR1 MDHEN and CDR2 SYDVKM. The V and J ends lost 10 bases and 2 bases, in that order; junction bases with no gene match: 15. The CDR3 is 18 amino acids.

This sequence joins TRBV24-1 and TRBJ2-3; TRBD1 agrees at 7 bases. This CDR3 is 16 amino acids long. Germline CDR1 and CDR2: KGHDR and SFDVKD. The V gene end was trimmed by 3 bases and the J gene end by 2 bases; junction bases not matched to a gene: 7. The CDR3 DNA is TGTGCCACCAGTGATACGACAGGGATACCCACAGATACGCAGTATTTT. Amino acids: CATSDTTGIPTDTQYF.

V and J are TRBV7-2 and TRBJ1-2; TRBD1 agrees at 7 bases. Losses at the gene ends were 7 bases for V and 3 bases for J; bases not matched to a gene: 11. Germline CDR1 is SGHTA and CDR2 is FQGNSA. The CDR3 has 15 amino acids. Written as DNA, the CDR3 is TGTGCCAGCACCCAGACTGGAGGGGGCGACTATGGCTACACCTTC. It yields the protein CASTQTGGGDYGYTF.